This TCR beta chain was profiled in a study of shared clonotypes between healthy human individuals. Broader study findings: Tissue TCR repertoires likely differ from these blood-only repertoires.

As concerns this clone: Its antigen is undetermined.

The protocol was immunoSEQ multiplex PCR, while the TCRdb copy is restricted to in-frame clones and leaves out a portion. The sample lists fewer than 650,000 clones, over 60% seen once, with 13% in the top ten. Trimming removed 4 bases at V and 11 bases at J, with 19 bases between. CDR3 length: 14 amino acids. The V gene's germline CDR1 is SGDLS and CDR2 YYNGEE. The donor population consisted of healthy HIV-negative adults with no recent acute infections or vaccinations. The rearrangement joins TRBV9 to TRBJ2-1; perhaps D is TRBD1 or TRBD2 (6 bases each). The clonotype originates from a woman between 40 and 55 years old in good health. Some clones in this sample may be carry-over from other donors' samples. What was sequenced was PBMCs. The CDR3 loop reads CASSSPPGGKQQFF. The CDR3 DNA reads TGTGCCAGCAGCTCTCCACCCGGGGGCAAACAGCAGTTCTTC.